This TCR beta chain was sequenced during a study of T-cell memory formation after mild COVID-19. Study background: TCR clusters largely stayed donor specific. General study results and limits: A second wave expanding day 15 to 37 was CD4+-biased; contracting clones were balanced. Clones which contracted sat mainly in CM and EM if CD4+, and in EMRA if CD8+.

This clonotype was seen a few times. Its antigen is not known. cDNA libraries for TCR alpha and TCR beta, carrying sample barcodes and UMIs, came from 5'RACE with constant-segment primers. TCRdb re-called the 5' RACE reads with MiXCR, one entry per CDR3 protein. The sample holds roughly 450,000 distinct CDR3 sequences, 18% seen once. This TCR was sampled from a man younger than 35 who had mild COVID-19 (a few samples of this study predate the infection). Cell type and time point are not known. The source material was PBMCs or a T cell subset sorted from them (not recorded which).

The CDR3 nucleotides read TGTGCCAGCAGCTTGCTAGCGGGTAATACGCAGTATTTT. Translation: CASSLLAGNTQYF. J is TRBJ2-3 and V is TRBV7-9; 8 bases agree with TRBD2. V lost 3 bases to trimming and J lost 7 bases; unmatched junction nucleotides: 3. CDR1 SEHNR and CDR2 FQNEAQ come from the germline V gene (reference sequence). This CDR3 has 13 amino acids.